These T cell receptor beta chains were read from a single sample in a study of OX40 agonist ivuxolimab in advanced cancers. Sequenced by immunoSEQ multiplex PCR; TCRdb stores in-frame clones only, minus some. This table holds some 50,000 clones, roughly 88% found once. The source material was CD4+ or CD8+ T cells sorted from blood, sampled in a trial of the OX40 agonist ivuxolimab. The receptor source for this set is an adult with an advanced solid tumor such as melanoma, head and neck, liver or kidney cancer. The CDR3 runs from the conserved cysteine through the conserved F or W. A D gene is named only where the DNA matches it firmly. Clone size is shown for a subset of rows, as once, few, many or a class of expanded clone.

TRBV5-1	NA	NA	TRBJ1-1	TGCGCCAGCAGCCGGGACGGACAACAAACAGCTTTCTTT	CASSRDGQQTAFF
TRBV9	TRBD2	NA	TRBJ2-5	TGTGCCAGCAGCGTAGGAGCTAGCGGGGGGGCACAAGAGACCCAGTACTTC	CASSVGASGGAQETQYF
TRBV5-1	NA	NA	TRBJ1-4	TGCGCCAGCAGCTTGACTAGTGCAACTAATGAAAAACTGTTTTTT	CASSLTSATNEKLFF
TRBV27	TRBD1	NA	TRBJ1-1	TGTGCCAGCAACCCCAGGGGGCTAAAGAACACTGAAGCTTTCTTT	CASNPRGLKNTEAFF
TRBV7-3	TRBD1	NA	TRBJ2-7	TGTGCCAGCAGCTCCCAAGCACCGGGACAGGGCTCCTACGAGCAGTACTTC	CASSSQAPGQGSYEQYF
TRBV6-4	NA	NA	TRBJ1-6	TGTGCCAGCAGTCGCACCCCAACAGTTGTAGGTTCACCCCTCCACTTT	CASSRTPTVVGSPLHF
TRBV7-2	TRBD1	once	TRBJ1-5	TGTGCCAGCAGCCCAGGGACAGGTAGCAATCAGCCCCAGCATTTT	CASSPGTGSNQPQHF
TRBV5-1	TRBD1	NA	TRBJ2-3	TGCGCCAGCAGCAACCGGGACAGGGGAGCAGATACGCAGTATTTT	CASSNRDRGADTQYF
TRBV7-2	TRBD1	NA	TRBJ1-4	TGTGCCAGCAGCCCAGGGACAGGGCTCGGCAAACTGTTTTTT	CASSPGTGLGKLFF
TRBV19	NA	NA	TRBJ1-5	TGTGCCAGTAGTATAGCCCCAGGGTTGAGCAATCAGCCCCAGCATTTT	CASSIAPGLSNQPQHF
TRBV9	NA	NA	TRBJ2-5	TGTGCCAGCAGCGCCGAGGGGGGGGTGGAGACCCAGTACTTC	CASSAEGGVETQYF
TRBV28	NA	once	TRBJ1-2	TGTGCCAGCAGTTTAGGAGGTCTCTATGGCTACACCTTC	CASSLGGLYGYTF
TRBV19	NA	NA	TRBJ2-3	TGTGCCAGTAGTATGACGGGGACAGATACGCAGTATTTT	CASSMTGTDTQYF
TRBV6-6	TRBD1	NA	TRBJ2-5	TGTGCCAGCAGTTACCCTGGGACAGGGCAAGAGACCCAGTACTTC	CASSYPGTGQETQYF
TRBV2	NA	NA	TRBJ2-7	TGTGCCAGCAGTGAGGCCTACGAGCAGTACTTC	CASSEAYEQYF
TRBV11-3	NA	NA	TRBJ2-3	TGTGCCAGCAGCTTAAGGGCAGGGTCGGCAGATACGCAGTATTTT	CASSLRAGSADTQYF
TRBV5-1	NA	NA	TRBJ1-5	TGCGCCAGCAGCCCAGGGACAAGAAGAGATCAGCCCCAGCATTTT	CASSPGTRRDQPQHF
TRBV7-7	TRBD2	NA	TRBJ2-3	TGTGCCAGCAGCTTAGGTAACATAGCGGGAGAAGGCCCAGATACGCAGTATTTT	CASSLGNIAGEGPDTQYF
TRBV5-1	TRBD1	NA	TRBJ2-2	TGCGCCAGCAGGGGTGGGACAGGGCCAAACACCGGGGAGCTGTTTTTT	CASRGGTGPNTGELFF
TRBV5-1	NA	NA	TRBJ1-1	TGCGCCAGCAGTTCTGGCCCGAACACTGAAGCTTTCTTT	CASSSGPNTEAFF
TRBV7-9	NA	NA	TRBJ1-2	TGTGCCAGCAGCTTTATGGACTATGGCTACACCTTC	CASSFMDYGYTF
TRBV10-2	NA	NA	TRBJ2-7	TGCGCCAGCAGTGAGACCTACGAGCAGTACTTC	CASSETYEQYF
TRBV7-2	NA	NA	TRBJ1-6	TGTGCCAGCAGCCTCGAGCCCTATAATTCACCCCTCCACTTT	CASSLEPYNSPLHF
TRBV29-1	NA	NA	TRBJ2-7	TGCAGCGTTCGGACGGGAACATACGAGCAGTACTTC	CSVRTGTYEQYF
TRBV19	TRBD1	NA	TRBJ2-7	TGTGCCAGTAGTATGGACAGGGACCACGAGCAGTACTTC	CASSMDRDHEQYF
TRBV7-8	NA	NA	TRBJ1-1	TGTGCCAGCAGACTCGCGGTTGGGTGGAGCACTGAAGCTTTCTTT	CASRLAVGWSTEAFF